A selection of T cell receptor beta chains follows, all from one sample in a study of tumor-infiltrating lymphocytes in primary liver carcinoma. TCRdb re-called the multiplex PCR reads through MiXCR, storing one row per CDR3 protein. Counted here are 95,000 to 150,000 distinct CDR3 sequences, approximately 68% occurring once; the ten biggest clones make up over 8%. Sequenced sample: tumor-adjacent normal liver tissue. The receptors shown here come from a woman in her sixties or seventies with primary liver carcinoma and hepatitis B virus infection. Both conserved end residues are part of each CDR3. D genes are given only for firm matches. Part of the rows lack a size; the others show once, few, many or a class for expanded clones.

TRBV12-3/TRBV12-4	-	TRBJ2-4	-	CAGSPGSANIQYF	TGTGCCGGCAGCCCAGGGAGTGCCAACATTCAGTACTTC
TRBV2	-	TRBJ2-7	-	CASVSGGSLFYEQYF	TGTGCCAGCGTCTCCGGGGGCAGCCTCTTCTACGAGCAGTACTTC
TRBV11-2	-	TRBJ1-2	-	CVSSLEEASGGGYTF	TGTGTCAGCAGCTTAGAGGAGGCCAGTGGCGGTGGTTACACCTTC
TRBV5-6	-	TRBJ2-7	TRBD2	CASSLQAGPENEQYF	TGTGCCAGCAGCTTGCAAGCGGGGCCCGAGAACGAGCAGTACTTC
TRBV12-3/TRBV12-4	many	TRBJ2-5	-	CASSLALRTKETQYF	TGTGCCAGCAGTTTGGCTCTTCGAACCAAGGAGACCCAGTACTTC
TRBV5-1	few	TRBJ2-2	-	CASSIQGIKNTGELFF	TGCGCCAGCAGCATACAGGGAATCAAGAACACCGGGGAGCTGTTTTTT
TRBV20-1	-	TRBJ2-2	TRBD1	CSASPLAGGPETGELFF	TGCAGTGCGAGCCCCTTGGCAGGGGGCCCCGAAACCGGGGAGCTGTTTTTT
TRBV12-3/TRBV12-4	-	TRBJ2-7	-	CASSLATGSYEQYF	TGTGCCAGCAGTTTAGCTACTGGGTCCTACGAGCAATACTTC
TRBV20-1	few	TRBJ2-7	TRBD2	CSAPDRTSGSSYEQYF	TGCAGTGCCCCTGACCGGACTAGCGGGAGCTCCTACGAGCAGTACTTC
TRBV6-1	many	TRBJ1-1	TRBD1	CASRTGGGFEAFF	TGTGCCAGCAGAACAGGGGGCGGCTTCGAAGCTTTCTTT
TRBV28	many	TRBJ2-3	-	CASSHLFGGRGTDTQYF	TGTGCCAGCAGTCACCTTTTCGGGGGACGTGGCACAGATACGCAGTATTTT
TRBV11-2	-	TRBJ2-7	TRBD2	CASRRRTSGSGEQYF	TGTGCCAGCAGAAGGAGGACTAGCGGGAGTGGCGAACAGTACTTC
TRBV11-2	once	TRBJ2-7	TRBD1	CISSSHLGQIYEQYF	TGTATCAGCAGCTCTCACCTGGGACAGATTTACGAGCAATACTTC
TRBV14	-	TRBJ2-4	TRBD1	CASSHETGTGHKNIQYF	TGTGCCAGCAGCCATGAGACGGGGACAGGGCACAAAAACATTCAGTACTTC
TRBV5-6	-	TRBJ2-3	TRBD2	CASSWVGFSGGPTDTQCF	TGTGCCAGCAGCTGGGTAGGGTTTTCGGGAGGGCCAACAGATACGCAATGTTTT
TRBV7-8	many	TRBJ2-2	-	CASSLVPGELFF	TGTGCCAGCAGCTTAGTACCCGGGGAGCTGTTTTTT
TRBV4-1	-	TRBJ2-7	-	CASSRQASFYDQYF	TGCGCCAGCAGCCGCCAGGCTAGCTTCTACGACCAGTACTTC
TRBV6-5	many	TRBJ2-1	-	CASTPQGGGVGNEQFF	TGTGCCAGCACCCCTCAGGGGGGAGGGGTAGGGAATGAGCAGTTCTTC
TRBV6-1	-	TRBJ2-7	-	CASRVANLGVPYEQYF	TGTGCCAGCAGGGTAGCGAACCTGGGAGTCCCGTACGAGCAGTACTTC
TRBV10-3	-	TRBJ1-2	TRBD1	CAIGQEGGYIF	TGTGCCATCGGGCAGGAAGGGGGCTACATCTTC
TRBV29-1	-	TRBJ2-2	-	CSVESGMGSGELFF	TGCAGCGTTGAATCGGGAATGGGGTCCGGGGAGCTGTTTTTT
TRBV11-2	-	TRBJ2-3	-	CATCLDAYGSRVTDTQYF	TGTGCCACTTGCTTAGACGCGTACGGGTCTAGAGTCACAGATACGCAGTATTTT
TRBV7-9	-	TRBJ2-2	-	CAPRPTAGELFF	TGTGCCCCCCGCCCGACGGCCGGGGAGCTGTTTTTT
TRBV28	-	TRBJ2-7	-	CASRRTVSYEQYF	TGTGCCAGCAGGCGGACAGTTTCCTACGAGCAGTACTTC
TRBV6-5	-	TRBJ2-7	TRBD2	CASRATPAGYSYEQYF	TGTGCCAGTAGGGCGACACCAGCGGGGTACTCCTACGAGCAGTACTTC
TRBV20-1	once	TRBJ1-1	-	CSARLDWGAFF	TGCAGTGCGCGTCTGGACTGGGGCGCTTTCTTT
TRBV29-1	-	TRBJ2-3	TRBD1	CSATRQGDGADTQYF	TGCAGCGCAACCCGACAGGGGGACGGCGCAGATACGCAGTATTTT
TRBV29-1	-	TRBJ2-7	-	CSVDAPWPEQYF	TGCAGTGTTGATGCGCCGTGGCCTGAGCAGTACTTC